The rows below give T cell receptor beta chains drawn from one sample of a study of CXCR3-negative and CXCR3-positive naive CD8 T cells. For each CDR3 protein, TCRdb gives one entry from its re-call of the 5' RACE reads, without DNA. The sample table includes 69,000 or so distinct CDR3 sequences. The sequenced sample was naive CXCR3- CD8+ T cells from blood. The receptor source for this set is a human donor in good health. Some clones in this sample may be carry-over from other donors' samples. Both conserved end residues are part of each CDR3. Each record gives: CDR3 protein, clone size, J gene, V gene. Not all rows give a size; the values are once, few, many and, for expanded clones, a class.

CASSSRYLDRVDQPQHF	NA	TRBJ1-5	TRBV27
CASSQGPGQGRGEQFF	NA	TRBJ2-1	TRBV14
CASSDVVSPPYNEQFF	NA	TRBJ2-1	TRBV27
CASSPSGISYEQYF	NA	TRBJ2-7	TRBV9
CASSLAGTGEYYEQYF	NA	TRBJ2-7	TRBV7-9
CSARELAGGPVNEQFF	NA	TRBJ2-1	TRBV20-1
CATSSLQMNTEAFF	NA	TRBJ1-1	TRBV15
CASSGSGSKYNEQFF	NA	TRBJ2-1	TRBV28
CASSLGAREGYTF	NA	TRBJ1-2	TRBV7-9
CASSIVKGSEQYF	NA	TRBJ2-7	TRBV19
CASSTVNTEAFF	medium-sized	TRBJ1-1	TRBV10-2
CSVQRVFIYGYTF	NA	TRBJ1-2	TRBV29-1
CASSFSGRGYEQYF	NA	TRBJ2-7	TRBV13
CSARLAGGTYNEQFF	NA	TRBJ2-1	TRBV20-1
CASSFISETGSYEQYF	NA	TRBJ2-7	TRBV7-9
CASSENVGGEVTQYF	NA	TRBJ2-5	TRBV28
CATSLYGQGASHEQYF	NA	TRBJ2-7	TRBV5-1
CSDLGDVGTEAFF	NA	TRBJ1-1	TRBV29-1
CASSSSGSQEETQYF	NA	TRBJ2-5	TRBV11-2
CSARDRLDRAELRMNSEAFF	NA	TRBJ1-1	TRBV20-1
CASSQIPRGPTDTQYF	NA	TRBJ2-3	TRBV14
CASSHFPGQEQFF	NA	TRBJ2-1	TRBV4-3
CASSHRVSNTEAFF	NA	TRBJ1-1	TRBV6-2/TRBV6-3
CASSLKTRLADYNEQFF	NA	TRBJ2-1	TRBV5-1
CASSLGIPYGYTF	NA	TRBJ1-2	TRBV27
CASSLETGENEQFF	NA	TRBJ2-1	TRBV7-6
CASRNSAIRTYNEQFF	NA	TRBJ2-1	TRBV12-3/TRBV12-4
CSGTGTGRSYNEQFF	NA	TRBJ2-1	TRBV29-1
CASSDSGLTRETQYF	NA	TRBJ2-5	TRBV2
CASSVVPSGNEQFF	NA	TRBJ2-1	TRBV9
CASSWDLRNQPQHF	NA	TRBJ1-5	TRBV12-3/TRBV12-4
CASSLGGNRGLVYF	NA	TRBJ2-3	TRBV7-6
CASSLSSGGAGVTQYF	NA	TRBJ2-5	TRBV7-8
CSARDPSGSRKQFF	NA	TRBJ2-1	TRBV20-1
CASSYLRTDTHNEQFF	NA	TRBJ2-1	TRBV6-2/TRBV6-3
CASSYGGTSGSRETQYF	NA	TRBJ2-5	TRBV6-2/TRBV6-3
CASSSGTGQSYTF	NA	TRBJ1-2	TRBV5-1
CASSGGGLSYEQYF	NA	TRBJ2-7	TRBV10-2
CSAVKGPQETQYF	NA	TRBJ2-5	TRBV29-1
CSVAQGASYEQYF	NA	TRBJ2-7	TRBV29-1
CSVEESDASYEQYF	NA	TRBJ2-7	TRBV29-1
CASSLAPSGSSNEQFF	NA	TRBJ2-1	TRBV5-1
CASSQDLTGGNAGELFF	NA	TRBJ2-2	TRBV4-3
CASSLPGLYEQYF	NA	TRBJ2-7	TRBV27
CSVDDGGEQYF	NA	TRBJ2-7	TRBV29-1
CASSQGSRELFF	NA	TRBJ2-2	TRBV4-2
CASSYLGGAYEQYF	NA	TRBJ2-7	TRBV6-6
CASSMTDSHEQYF	NA	TRBJ2-7	TRBV7-8
CATSDPDSWETQYF	NA	TRBJ2-5	TRBV24-1
CSVWTDGGGDAGELFF	NA	TRBJ2-2	TRBV29-1
CASGNLYEQYF	NA	TRBJ2-7	TRBV12-5
CASSFGSEQYF	NA	TRBJ2-7	TRBV27